This TCR beta chain appears in the sequencing data of a study of T cell responses to AZD1222 COVID-19 vaccine. Study findings and constraints: Spike-specific TCR breadth and depth were elevated following two AZD1222 doses. Vaccine-associated CD4 TCRs spanned spike, dominant at 160-218 and 743-854.

A remark on this clone: What it binds is not known.

Assay: immunoSEQ multiplex PCR; the TCRdb copy retains only in-frame clones and omits some. The repertoire holds 180,000 or so clones, with about 92% as singletons. Per germline, CDR1 SGHNT and CDR2 YYREEE (reference sequence). Trimming took 0 bases from V and 5 from J, leaving 6 bases between them. The CDR3 totals 12 residues. The chain recombines TRBV5-4 with TRBJ2-7, with D maybe TRBD1 (6 bases). This TCR was recovered from an adult who received the AZD1222 COVID-19 vaccine. The sequences come from peripheral blood, collected 28 days after the second AZD1222 dose. CDR3 in amino acids: CASSLDRDEQYF. The CDR3 region has the DNA TGTGCCAGCAGCTTGGACAGGGACGAGCAGTACTTC. Based on the CDR3 plus reference TRBV5-4 and TRBJ2-7, the full variable domain is ETGVTQSPTHLIKTRGQQVTLRCSSQSGHNTVSWYQQALGQGPQFIFQYYREEENGRGNFPPRFSGLQFPNYSSELNVNALELDDSALYLCASSLDRDEQYFGPGTRLTVT.